Presented here are 21 T cell receptor beta chains from one specimen sequenced in a study of monozygotic twins with inflammatory bowel disease. TCRdb re-analyzed the 5' RACE reads; it lists each CDR3 protein once, without DNA. The table for this sample gives approximately 400,000 distinct CDR3 sequences. Sequencing input: blood. These receptors all come from a human donor with ulcerative colitis or Crohn's disease, or a healthy co-twin of an affected twin (not recorded which).

The chain recombines TRBV5-6 with TRBJ1-2. The germline V gene has CDR1 SGHDT and CDR2 YYEEEE. The CDR3 is 13 amino acids. CDR3 sequence reads: CASSLWATAYGTF.

This chain uses TRBV29-1 with TRBJ2-1; checking the TCRdb D call of TRBD2 is not possible without DNA. CDR1 and CDR2 (germline): SQVTM, ANQGSEA. This CDR3 region has 14 residues. CDR3 region: CSVDWTSRYNEQFF.

V usage is TRBV27 and J usage is TRBJ1-1. This CDR3 contains 12 residues. Per the germline V gene, CDR1 is MNHEY and CDR2 is SMNVEV (reference sequence). CDR3 protein: CASRKSYTEAFF.

The genes are TRBV12-3 or TRBV12-4 and TRBJ2-7; TCRdb selects TRBD2, and the lack of DNA leaves this call unchecked. The CDR3 is made up of 14 amino acids. CDR3 loop: CASRAGLNAYEQYF.

The chain recombines TRBV6-6 with TRBJ2-7; TCRdb's D gene call, TRBD1, goes unchecked for lack of DNA. Germline values: CDR1 MNHNY, CDR2 SVGAGI (reference sequence). This CDR3 has 14 amino acids. The CDR3 loop reads CASKIRDRGYEQYF.

The rearrangement joins TRBV9 to TRBJ2-1; there is no DNA to check the TCRdb D call of TRBD2. The germline gives CDR1 SGDLS, CDR2 YYNGEE. This CDR3 has 17 residues. CDR3 sequence: CASSVAGTSVVPNEQFF.

V is TRBV6-4 and J is TRBJ2-1; absent DNA, TCRdb's TRBD1 call cannot be checked. CDR1 is MRHNA, CDR2 SNTAGT, per germline. The CDR3 is made up of 13 amino acids. The CDR3 protein is CASSDFSGTGVVF.

The gene calls are TRBV5-1 and TRBJ1-1; TCRdb designates TRBD1, a call that cannot be tested without DNA. Looked up from germline, CDR1 is SGHRS and CDR2 is YFSETQ. The CDR3 has 16 residues. The CDR3 is CASSPGDRPSYTEAFF. The variable domain in full, completed from reference TRBV5-1 and TRBJ1-1, reads KAGVTQTPRYLIKTRGQQVTLSCSPISGHRSVSWYQQTPGQGLQFLFEYFSETQRNKGNFPGRFSGRQFSNSRSEMNVSTLELGDSALYLCASSPGDRPSYTEAFFGQGTRLTVV.

The chain couples TRBV25-1 to TRBJ1-6. The CDR3 spans 17 residues. The V gene's germline CDR1 is MGHDK and CDR2 SYGVNS. The CDR3 here is CASSEGGGAVGNSPLHF.

The rearrangement links TRBV7-2 to TRBJ2-7; TCRdb returns TRBD1, unconfirmable since there is no DNA. The V gene's germline CDR1 is SGHTA and CDR2 FQGNSA. The length of the CDR3 is 14 residues. The CDR3 loop reads CASSPRTRPYEQYF.

The chain joins TRBV20-1 to TRBJ2-7; TCRdb reports TRBD2, a call that lacks DNA to check it against. CDR1 and CDR2 (germline): DFQATT, SNEGSKA (reference sequence). The CDR3 covers 14 residues. CDR3 protein: CSACPYRGGPEQYF.

Here the CDR3 reads CASSSRRGNQPQHF. V is TRBV12-3 or TRBV12-4 and J is TRBJ1-5. The CDR3 is made up of 14 amino acids.

The chain uses TRBV7-8 and TRBJ2-5; as DNA is missing, the TRBD2 call by TCRdb cannot be tested. From germline, CDR1 is SGHVS and CDR2 FQNEAQ. CDR3 length equals 18 residues. CDR3 in amino acids: CASSLGLAGGPFGETQYF.

The chain has TRBV5-4 and TRBJ2-1; TCRdb indicates TRBD2, and absent DNA this call remains unverified. There are 16 residues in the CDR3. Germline loops: CDR1 SGHNT, CDR2 YYREEE (reference sequence). CDR3 amino acids: CASSPPLAGAVNEQFF.

V and J are TRBV20-1 and TRBJ2-7; TCRdb lists TRBD2, though no DNA is available to test this call. The CDR3 sequence is 14 residues long. Germline loops: CDR1 DFQATT, CDR2 SNEGSKA (reference sequence). CDR3 region: CSATSGVQFYEQYF.

The rearrangement uses TRBV27 and TRBJ2-1; as DNA is missing, the TRBD2 call by TCRdb cannot be tested. The germline V gene encodes CDR1 MNHEY and CDR2 SMNVEV (reference sequence). CDR3 length: 16 residues. The CDR3 sequence is CASSPPRFERDYEQFF.

J is TRBJ1-2 and V is TRBV25-1. This CDR3 comprises 12 residues. Germline V gene sequence: CDR1 MGHDK, CDR2 SYGVNS. CDR3 residues: CASKNREDGYTF.

This rearrangement joins TRBV9 to TRBJ2-3; TCRdb names TRBD2, which stays unverified in the absence of DNA. Germline-derived CDR1 and CDR2 are SGDLS and YYNGEE. There are 12 residues in the CDR3. The CDR3: CASSVVAGTQYF.

This chain connects TRBV6-2 or TRBV6-3 to TRBJ2-1; TCRdb returns TRBD2, unconfirmable since there is no DNA. From germline, CDR1 is MNHEY and CDR2 SVGEGT. The CDR3 runs to 14 residues. The CDR3 sequence is CASSFGGDYNEQFF.

The gene calls are TRBV7-9 and TRBJ1-1. In germline, CDR1 is SEHNR, CDR2 FQNEAQ (reference sequence). The CDR3 is made up of 13 amino acids. CDR3 amino acids: CASSFEGRAEAFF.

The rearrangement uses TRBV12-3 or TRBV12-4 and TRBJ1-2; the D call from TCRdb, TRBD1, cannot be confirmed without DNA. This CDR3 contains 13 residues. The CDR3 here is CASREQDNYGYTF.